This TCR beta chain is drawn from a study of vaccination effects on CD4 cells after COVID-19. Study-level points and caveats: Missing from the study were early post-infection timepoints, and its convalescent patients were few.

Ahead of sequencing, the ViraFEST assay grew antigen-specific CD4+ T cells using viral peptide pools. Subsequent to roughly 10 days of culture, CD4+ T cells were isolated. Vaccine recipients had no previous SARS-CoV-2 infection; their nucleocapsid antibodies were negative. Trimming took off 3 bases at V and 2 bases at J, with 14 bases between the two ends. This CDR3 has 15 residues. CDR1 is LNHDA, CDR2 SQIVND, per germline (reference sequence). Assay used: immunoSEQ multiplex PCR; TCRdb lists only in-frame clones, some missing. The table lists 77,000 or so clones, about four fifths of them singletons. About this clone itself: Its antigen is still unknown.

This sample comprised CD4+ T cells from PBMCs cultured with SARS-CoV-2 spike peptides, obtained before COVID-19 vaccination. This TCR derives from a human donor who received a COVID-19 vaccine. The rearrangement links TRBV19 to TRBJ2-7; TRBD1 is a possible D gene (5 bases). The CDR3 DNA sequence: TGTGCCAGTAGTATGTCGGCCCAGGGTACCTACGAGCAGTACGTC. Residues: CASSMSAQGTYEQYV.